Described below is a single T cell receptor beta chain sequence and its context. The antigen is unknown. V was shortened by 1 base and J by 4 bases, with 8 bases between the two germline ends. The CDR3 contains 13 residues. In germline, CDR1 is SGHDT, CDR2 YYEEEE. At a deep level, the assay was run. Libraries were prepared by immunoSEQ multiplex PCR; TCRdb keeps only in-frame clonotypes and omits some of them. The sample yields about 2.2 million clones, over 85% seen once. This sample is part of a study of shared clonotypes between healthy human individuals. Overall study findings and caveats: Blood alone was sampled, and tissue repertoires likely differ. Despite large depth, sorted-subset datasets appeared incompletely sequenced.

In the naive CD8 group, cells lacked CD45RO and were positively selected for CCR7, so terminally differentiated effector memory CD45RA+ cells were left out. The source of this sequence is a man between 18 and 35 years old in good health. Some clones in this sample may be carry-over from other donors' samples. The sequenced material came from naive CD8+ T cells from PBMCs. The J gene is TRBJ2-5, the V gene TRBV5-6; D is ambiguous. The CDR3 here is CASSLLQTETQYF. The CDR3, as DNA: TGTGCCAGCAGCTTGCTGCAGACAGAGACCCAGTACTTC.